The clone carrying this T cell receptor beta chain turned up a few times. RNA transcripts were the template for amplifying TCR beta CDR3 regions. First-round RT-PCR of the TCR CDR3 relied on the HTBI primer set. TCRdb re-derived calls from the multiplex PCR reads in MiXCR, one entry per CDR3 protein. The data show about 410,000 distinct CDR3 sequences, approximately 14% seen once. The sample originates from a study of T cells in Graves' hyperthyroidism and ophthalmopathy. The CDR3 loop spans 14 amino acids. The germline V gene encodes CDR1 ENHRY and CDR2 SYGVKD. Trimming at V came to 0 bases and at J to 11 bases, leaving 9 bases not matched to a gene.

Sequencing was performed on blood. This sequence was found in a man younger than 35 with Graves' ophthalmopathy. This sequence joins TRBV10-3 and TRBJ1-1, with 7 nucleotides matching TRBD1. The CDR3 region is CAISESTGPLGAFF. In DNA form, the CDR3 reads TGTGCCATCAGTGAGTCGACAGGGCCCCTTGGCGCTTTCTTT.